Each of the 13 T cell receptor beta chains below was sequenced from the same sample in a study of shared clonotypes between healthy human individuals. Data came from immunoSEQ multiplex PCR; TCRdb stores just in-frame clones and leaves some out. The sample yields around 700,000 clones, approximately 75% seen once. Sequencing input: memory CD4+ T cells sorted from blood. Regarding subset: CD45RA-negative fraction. The receptors derive from a woman younger than 45 in good health.

The V and J genes are TRBV7-3 and TRBJ1-2; 10 nucleotides line up with TRBD1. Trimming took 2 bases from V and 6 from J; bases not matched to a gene: 3. Germline V CDR1 and CDR2: SGHTA, FQGTGA. The CDR3 is 14 amino acids. The CDR3 protein is CASSLDRGRHGYTF. CDR3 in DNA: TGTGCCAGCAGCTTAGACAGGGGGCGGCATGGCTACACCTTC.

The rearrangement joins TRBV28 to TRBJ2-5; D remains ambiguous. This CDR3 has 17 residues. The germline V and J ends were trimmed by 3 bases and 5 bases, with 22 bases remaining between them. Germline values: CDR1 MDHEN, CDR2 SYDVKM. CDR3 nucleotide sequence: TGTGCCAGCAGTTTTTACTCCGGGCTCCCACTTCGGGAGACCCAGTACTTC. The encoded protein is CASSFYSGLPLRETQYF. The complete variable domain, with remaining parts taken from reference TRBV28 and TRBJ2-5, reads DVKVTQSSRYLVKRTGEKVFLECVQDMDHENMFWYRQDPGLGLRLIYFSYDVKMKEKGDIPEGYSVSREKKERFSLILESASTNQTSMYLCASSFYSGLPLRETQYFGPGTRLLVL.

The gene calls are TRBV5-1 and TRBJ2-5, with 11 positions matching TRBD2. CDR3 length: 18 amino acids. Germline V lookup: CDR1 SGHRS, CDR2 YFSETQ. V gave up 1 base and J gave up 5 bases; unmatched junction bases: 13. The CDR3 loop reads CASSLYGGTSGSLETQYF. The CDR3 nucleotides read TGCGCCAGCAGCTTGTATGGGGGAACTAGCGGGAGTTTGGAGACCCAGTACTTC.

The J gene is TRBJ1-4, the V gene TRBV28, with a weak D call TRBD1 (5 bases). Germline V gene data show CDR1 as MDHEN and CDR2 as SYDVKM. The CDR3 is 14 residues long. V was clipped by 7 bases and J by 7 bases, with 16 bases between them. CDR3 protein: CASNAGTVIEKLFF. The CDR3 nucleotides read TGTGCCAGCAACGCCGGGACTGTCATTGAAAAACTGTTTTTT.

Remarks on this clone: This specimen includes other DNA sequences encoding the same CDR3. The rearrangement uses TRBV19 and TRBJ2-2; 9 bases are a match to TRBD1. This CDR3 contains 14 residues. Germline trimming cut 6 bases from V and 1 base from J; bases unmatched to any gene: 0. Germline CDR1 is LNHDA and CDR2 is SQIVND (reference sequence). This CDR3 is CASRTGGNTGELFF. In DNA, the CDR3 is TGTGCCAGTAGGACAGGGGGGAACACCGGGGAGCTGTTTTTT.

The genes are TRBV7-2 and TRBJ1-3; no clear D gene. V lost 3 bases and J lost 4, with 13 bases in between. The CDR3 loop spans 15 amino acids. CDR1 and CDR2 (germline): SGHTA, FQGNSA. The CDR3 region has the DNA TGTGCCAGCAGCTTCCAGGTCATCGCCGGAAACACCATATATTTT. This encodes CASSFQVIAGNTIYF.

This rearrangement joins TRBV20-1 to TRBJ2-1; D is undetermined. Germline V gene data show CDR1 as DFQATT and CDR2 as SNEGSKA (reference sequence). This CDR3 contains 11 residues. V was cut by 6 bases and J by 7 bases, with 10 bases left in between. CDR3 DNA sequence: TGCAGTGCAGACCGTCGAAATGAGCAGTTCTTC. The encoded protein is CSADRRNEQFF.

The V gene is TRBV19, the J gene TRBJ1-2, with TRBD1 identical over 9 bases. CDR1 and CDR2 from the germline V gene are LNHDA and SQIVND (reference sequence). This CDR3 contains 13 residues. Trimming cost V 5 bases and J 5 bases; bases outside gene matches: 3. The CDR3 DNA reads TGTGCCAGTAGTGAACAGGGGGCATATGGCTACACCTTC. It translates to CASSEQGAYGYTF.

The V gene is TRBV2, the J gene TRBJ2-3, with D perhaps TRBD1 (5 bases). Germline V gives CDR1 SNHLY, CDR2 FYNNEI. The germline V and J ends were trimmed by 3 bases and 2 bases, with 9 bases remaining between them. The CDR3 sequence is 14 residues long. CDR3 loop: CASSDRDLTDTQYF. The CDR3 bases are TGTGCCAGCAGTGACAGGGATCTCACAGATACGCAGTATTTT.

This chain joins TRBV23-1 and TRBJ2-3, with TRBD2 matching over 16 bases. TRBV23-1 is an ORF; its function is uncertain. The CDR3 loop spans 18 amino acids. J was trimmed by 4 bases and V by 0 bases; bases with no gene match: 4. CDR3 in DNA: TGCGCCAGCAGTCAATCGCGGGGACTAGCGGGAGGGGCAGATACGCAGTATTTT. It yields the protein CASSQSRGLAGGADTQYF.

The V call is TRBV9, the J call TRBJ2-2; D might be TRBD1 (6 bases). The CDR3 covers 14 residues. The germline V gene has CDR1 SGDLS and CDR2 YYNGEE. V lost 3 bases, J lost 1 base, and 7 bases lay in between. CDR3 region: CASSATGNTGELFF. DNA for the CDR3: TGTGCCAGCAGCGCGACAGGGAACACCGGGGAGCTGTTTTTT.

The rearrangement links TRBV5-1 to TRBJ2-5; 12 nucleotides agree with TRBD1. Unmatched junction bases numbered 1, after V lost 0 bases and J lost 1 base. The CDR3 totals 16 residues. CDR1 and CDR2 from the germline V gene are SGHRS and YFSETQ. CDR3 sequence: CASSLVGQGAQETQYF. CDR3 DNA: TGCGCCAGCAGCTTGGTGGGACAGGGGGCCCAAGAGACCCAGTACTTC.

V gene TRBV9 combines with J gene TRBJ1-2, with a possible D match to TRBD1 (5 bases). The V end lost 1 base, the J end lost 4 bases, and 8 bases lay between the germline ends. Per the germline V gene, CDR1 is SGDLS and CDR2 is YYNGEE. This CDR3 has 13 residues. The CDR3 loop reads CASSVQGSYGYTF. The DNA of the CDR3 is TGTGCCAGCAGCGTACAGGGTTCCTATGGCTACACCTTC.